The 6 T cell receptor beta chains reported below all come from one sample, sequenced in a study of blood T cell repertoires in COVID-19. Measured with immunoSEQ multiplex PCR; TCRdb has only the in-frame clones, and not every one. The data contain some 180,000 clones, around 85% of them singletons. What was sequenced was PBMCs or T cells enriched from blood (not recorded which). The receptors come from a man aged 35 to 55 who had recovered from COVID-19.

The rearrangement joins TRBV4-2 to TRBJ2-1; the D gene is possibly TRBD1 (5 bases). In germline, CDR1 is LGHNA, CDR2 YNFKEQ. V dropped 1 base and J dropped 7 bases, with 8 bases sitting between them. This CDR3 comprises 13 residues. The CDR3: CASSQVAGNEQFF. In DNA, the CDR3 is TGTGCCAGCAGCCAAGTTGCAGGGAATGAGCAGTTCTTC.

In its sample, this clone was seen once. V usage is TRBV2 and J usage is TRBJ2-2; 8 nucleotides match TRBD1. The junction had 16 bases not matched to a gene; V was cut back by 3 bases and J by 13 bases. This CDR3 contains 16 residues. Germline values: CDR1 SNHLY, CDR2 FYNNEI. The CDR3 bases are TGTGCCAGCAGTGACAAACTAGCCAGGACAGGGCAAGGGCTGTTTTTT. Translating it yields CASSDKLARTGQGLFF.

The gene calls are TRBV28 and TRBJ2-5; 7 bases align to TRBD2. V lost 2 bases, J lost 3 bases, and 3 bases stayed unmatched. This CDR3 has 14 amino acids. Germline CDR1 and CDR2: MDHEN and SYDVKM. CDR3 nucleotides: TGTGCCAGCAGTTTAATCCGGGGGGAAGAGACCCAGTACTTC. The encoded protein is CASSLIRGEETQYF.

The chain is built from TRBV2 and TRBJ2-2; perhaps TRBD2 as D (5 bases). CDR1 and CDR2 (germline): SNHLY, FYNNEI. The CDR3 length is 16 residues. V shed 10 bases and J shed 2 bases, with 20 bases lying between them. The CDR3 here is CATIPTRLSNTGELFF. As DNA, the CDR3 is TGTGCCACCATACCCACTCGACTATCCAACACCGGGGAGCTGTTTTTT.

This chain connects TRBV4-1 to TRBJ1-5; a weak D match, TRBD1 (5 bases). V was cut by 4 bases and J by 2 bases, with 12 bases left in between. This CDR3 has 15 residues. Germline V gives CDR1 MGHRA, CDR2 YSYEKL. CDR3 in DNA: TGCGCCAGCAGCCTGGACCCGACAGGCAATCAGCCCCAGCATTTT. Amino acid sequence: CASSLDPTGNQPQHF.

This clone came up a few times. The chain uses TRBV27 and TRBJ1-2; D is unclear. Between the trimmed V and J ends, which lost 5 bases and 0 bases, there was a span of 19 bases. There are 17 residues in the CDR3. Germline CDR1 reads MNHEY; CDR2 reads SMNVEV (reference sequence). The CDR3 bases are TGTGCCAGCAGTAGCCATTACTCAGGTATCCCTAACTATGGCTACACCTTC. Encoded protein: CASSSHYSGIPNYGYTF.